This T cell receptor beta chain was profiled in a study of T cells in Graves' hyperthyroidism and ophthalmopathy. Study background: Sampling of peripheral blood happened at initial diagnosis, prior to any treatment.

This clonotype was seen ten or more times. Its target is not known. General study results and limits: The model made its ophthalmopathy prediction, and onset followed a median approximately 6.5 months later.

Amplified regions were TCR beta CDR3 sequences from RNA transcripts. RT-PCR in the first round (using the HTBI primer set) targeted the TCR CDR3. TCRdb reprocessed the multiplex PCR reads via MiXCR and lists one record per CDR3 protein. The table lists about 370,000 distinct CDR3 sequences, about 15% of them singletons. The CDR3 consists of 14 residues. CDR1 is DFQATT, CDR2 SNEGSKA, per germline (reference sequence). The V end lost 4 bases, the J end lost 2 bases, and 12 bases lay between the germline ends. Inclusion characteristics of ophthalmopathy patients comprised a Clinical Activity Score of at least 3, a NOSPECS grade of at least 4, and duration under 3 months. A roughly 9.3 ml volume of fresh peripheral blood provided the PBMCs.

This receptor was obtained from a woman in her sixties with Graves' ophthalmopathy. The chain combines TRBV20-1 with TRBJ1-5; possibly TRBD1 for D (6 bases). What was sequenced was blood. The CDR3 is CSAKGGEGNQPQHF. As DNA, the CDR3 is TGCAGTGCTAAAGGGGGGGAAGGCAATCAGCCCCAGCATTTT.